This is a list of T cell receptor beta chains from one sample in a study of OX40 agonist ivuxolimab in advanced cancers. Sequencing was performed with immunoSEQ multiplex PCR; in TCRdb, only in-frame clones are kept and a portion is missing. The repertoire consists of 60,000 to 85,000 clones, with 84% occurring once and the leading ten covering about 7.3%. The material was CD4+ or CD8+ T cells sorted from blood, obtained in a trial of the OX40 agonist ivuxolimab. The receptors come from an adult with an advanced solid tumor such as melanoma, head and neck, liver or kidney cancer. Each CDR3 is given with its conserved first and last residue. D genes are given only for firm matches. Clone size appears in some rows only: once, few, many, or a class for an expanded clone.

V gene: TRBV4-2; J gene: TRBJ2-5; clone size: .; D gene: .; CDR3 protein: CASSQDPDRETQYF; CDR3 DNA: TGTGCCAGCAGCCAAGATCCCGATCGAGAGACCCAGTACTTC
V gene: TRBV6-5; J gene: TRBJ2-5; clone size: .; D gene: .; CDR3 protein: CASSYSGAGAQETQYF; CDR3 DNA: TGTGCCAGCAGTTACTCGGGTGCAGGGGCGCAAGAGACCCAGTACTTC
V gene: TRBV18; J gene: TRBJ1-1; clone size: .; D gene: .; CDR3 protein: CASSLQNTEAFF; CDR3 DNA: TGTGCCAGCTCACTACAGAACACTGAAGCTTTCTTT
V gene: TRBV10-3; J gene: TRBJ1-1; clone size: .; D gene: .; CDR3 protein: CAISVGQGSEAFF; CDR3 DNA: TGTGCCATCAGTGTAGGGCAGGGGAGTGAAGCTTTCTTT
V gene: TRBV7-9; J gene: TRBJ2-3; clone size: .; D gene: TRBD2; CDR3 protein: CASSRFGLAGNTDTQYF; CDR3 DNA: TGTGCCAGCAGCCGGTTTGGGCTAGCGGGGAACACAGATACGCAGTATTTT
V gene: TRBV30; J gene: TRBJ1-1; clone size: .; D gene: .; CDR3 protein: CAWSEEAGRWAEAFF; CDR3 DNA: TGTGCCTGGAGTGAAGAGGCGGGAAGGTGGGCTGAAGCTTTCTTT
V gene: TRBV11-3; J gene: TRBJ2-2; clone size: once; D gene: TRBD2; CDR3 protein: CASTRASGRGAGELFF; CDR3 DNA: TGTGCCAGCACAAGGGCTAGCGGGAGAGGGGCCGGGGAGCTGTTTTTT
V gene: TRBV29-1; J gene: TRBJ2-7; clone size: .; D gene: TRBD2; CDR3 protein: CSVVTSGSNYEQYF; CDR3 DNA: TGCAGCGTTGTAACTAGCGGGAGTAACTACGAGCAGTACTTC
V gene: TRBV6-6; J gene: TRBJ2-7; clone size: .; D gene: .; CDR3 protein: CASSQGNEQYF; CDR3 DNA: TGTGCCAGCAGTCAAGGGAATGAGCAGTACTTC
V gene: TRBV5-1; J gene: TRBJ1-3; clone size: .; D gene: TRBD1; CDR3 protein: CASSLTGDGNTIYF; CDR3 DNA: TGCGCCAGCAGCTTAACAGGGGATGGAAACACCATATATTTT
V gene: TRBV13; J gene: TRBJ1-5; clone size: few; D gene: .; CDR3 protein: CASSQPQGNTSNQPQHF; CDR3 DNA: TGTGCCAGCAGCCAACCCCAGGGAAACACAAGCAATCAGCCCCAGCATTTT
V gene: TRBV5-6; J gene: TRBJ2-1; clone size: .; D gene: TRBD2; CDR3 protein: CASSLGGTSSYNEQFF; CDR3 DNA: TGTGCCAGCAGCTTGGGCGGGACTAGCTCCTACAATGAGCAGTTCTTC
V gene: TRBV4-1; J gene: TRBJ2-7; clone size: many; D gene: TRBD2; CDR3 protein: CASSQDGTSGFYEQYF; CDR3 DNA: TGCGCCAGCAGCCAAGATGGGACTAGCGGCTTCTACGAGCAGTACTTC
V gene: TRBV5-1; J gene: TRBJ1-1; clone size: once; D gene: TRBD1; CDR3 protein: CASSSGQGDTEAFF; CDR3 DNA: TGCGCCAGCAGCTCGGGACAGGGGGACACTGAAGCTTTCTTT
V gene: TRBV2; J gene: TRBJ2-7; clone size: .; D gene: .; CDR3 protein: CASAPAGFEQYF; CDR3 DNA: TGTGCCAGCGCCCCGGCCGGGTTCGAGCAGTACTTC
V gene: TRBV11-3; J gene: TRBJ1-1; clone size: .; D gene: .; CDR3 protein: CASSLQSEGNTEAFF; CDR3 DNA: TGTGCCAGCAGCTTACAATCCGAGGGCAACACTGAAGCTTTCTTT
V gene: TRBV7-2; J gene: TRBJ2-1; clone size: .; D gene: .; CDR3 protein: CASSIARGREQFF; CDR3 DNA: TGTGCCAGCAGCATAGCGAGGGGCCGTGAGCAGTTCTTC
V gene: TRBV28; J gene: TRBJ2-2; clone size: .; D gene: TRBD2; CDR3 protein: CASSSRRWTSGEVGGELFF; CDR3 DNA: TGTGCCAGCAGTTCTCGGCGGTGGACTAGCGGGGAAGTGGGCGGGGAGCTGTTTTTT
V gene: TRBV27; J gene: TRBJ2-1; clone size: .; D gene: TRBD1; CDR3 protein: CASLRTGGDEQFF; CDR3 DNA: TGTGCCAGCCTTCGGACAGGGGGCGATGAGCAGTTCTTC
V gene: TRBV4-2; J gene: TRBJ1-6; clone size: few; D gene: TRBD1; CDR3 protein: CASSQYGDSSYNSPLHF; CDR3 DNA: TGTGCCAGCAGCCAATATGGGGACAGCTCCTATAATTCACCCCTCCACTTT
V gene: TRBV5-6; J gene: TRBJ1-5; clone size: .; D gene: .; CDR3 protein: CASSLGSNQPQHF; CDR3 DNA: TGTGCCAGCAGCTTGGGCAGCAATCAGCCCCAGCATTTT
V gene: TRBV7-2; J gene: TRBJ1-2; clone size: .; D gene: .; CDR3 protein: CASSLALANYGYTF; CDR3 DNA: TGTGCCAGCAGCTTAGCGCTAGCTAACTATGGCTACACCTTC
V gene: TRBV28; J gene: TRBJ2-5; clone size: .; D gene: TRBD2; CDR3 protein: CASSLGRLAGETQYF; CDR3 DNA: TGTGCCAGCAGTTTAGGCCGACTAGCGGGAGAGACCCAGTACTTC
V gene: TRBV4-1; J gene: TRBJ1-2; clone size: .; D gene: .; CDR3 protein: CASSNRKTYGYTF; CDR3 DNA: TGCGCCAGCAGCAACCGAAAGACCTATGGCTACACCTTC
V gene: TRBV18; J gene: TRBJ2-5; clone size: .; D gene: .; CDR3 protein: CASSPPGRDGTQYF; CDR3 DNA: TGTGCCAGCTCACCACCCGGCAGGGACGGGACCCAGTACTTC
V gene: TRBV27; J gene: TRBJ1-4; clone size: .; D gene: .; CDR3 protein: CASSLSLSGNEKLFF; CDR3 DNA: TGTGCCAGCAGTTTATCCCTGTCGGGAAATGAAAAACTGTTTTTT
V gene: TRBV5-5; J gene: TRBJ1-6; clone size: .; D gene: .; CDR3 protein: CASSLNLMQGWNSPLHF; CDR3 DNA: TGTGCCAGCAGCTTGAACCTCATGCAGGGGTGGAATTCACCCCTCCACTTT
V gene: TRBV7-9; J gene: TRBJ2-3; clone size: .; D gene: .; CDR3 protein: CASSLAFRDGTQYF; CDR3 DNA: TGTGCCAGCAGCTTAGCTTTCCGGGATGGGACGCAGTATTTT
V gene: TRBV7-6; J gene: TRBJ2-5; clone size: few; D gene: TRBD1; CDR3 protein: CASSLGQGANSQETQYF; CDR3 DNA: TGTGCCAGCAGCTTGGGACAGGGGGCGAATAGCCAAGAGACCCAGTACTTC
V gene: TRBV27; J gene: TRBJ1-1; clone size: .; D gene: TRBD1; CDR3 protein: CASSSQGHTEAFF; CDR3 DNA: TGTGCCAGCAGTTCACAGGGGCACACTGAAGCTTTCTTT
V gene: TRBV7-2; J gene: TRBJ2-3; clone size: .; D gene: .; CDR3 protein: CASSLLGASTDTQYF; CDR3 DNA: TGTGCCAGCAGCTTACTGGGGGCCAGCACAGATACGCAGTATTTT
V gene: TRBV7-2; J gene: TRBJ2-7; clone size: .; D gene: .; CDR3 protein: CASSLVFSGARYEQYF; CDR3 DNA: TGTGCCAGCAGCTTAGTATTCTCAGGGGCAAGGTACGAGCAGTACTTC
V gene: TRBV13; J gene: TRBJ1-1; clone size: .; D gene: .; CDR3 protein: CASSLFGVVTEAFF; CDR3 DNA: TGTGCCAGCAGCTTATTCGGGGTAGTGACTGAAGCTTTCTTT
V gene: TRBV4-1; J gene: TRBJ2-3; clone size: few; D gene: .; CDR3 protein: CASSQEGQQRGDTQYF; CDR3 DNA: TGCGCCAGCAGCCAGGAGGGACAGCAACGGGGAGATACGCAGTATTTT
V gene: TRBV20-1; J gene: TRBJ1-1; clone size: .; D gene: .; CDR3 protein: CSARSEPEAFF; CDR3 DNA: TGCAGTGCTAGATCTGAACCTGAAGCTTTCTTT
V gene: TRBV6-5; J gene: TRBJ1-5; clone size: .; D gene: .; CDR3 protein: CASSYADQPQHF; CDR3 DNA: TGTGCCAGCAGTTACGCCGATCAGCCCCAGCATTTT
V gene: TRBV9; J gene: TRBJ1-2; clone size: few; D gene: .; CDR3 protein: CASGGQGYGYTF; CDR3 DNA: TGTGCCAGTGGCGGGCAGGGATATGGCTACACCTTC
V gene: TRBV5-4; J gene: TRBJ2-7; clone size: .; D gene: .; CDR3 protein: CASSLQGREQYF; CDR3 DNA: TGTGCCAGCAGCTTACAGGGACGCGAGCAGTACTTC
V gene: TRBV25-1; J gene: TRBJ1-2; clone size: once; D gene: .; CDR3 protein: CASSTGTTYGYTF; CDR3 DNA: TGTGCCAGCAGTACCGGGACGACCTATGGCTACACCTTC
V gene: TRBV2; J gene: TRBJ2-7; clone size: medium-sized; D gene: .; CDR3 protein: CASIEQGSEQYF; CDR3 DNA: TGTGCCAGCATTGAACAGGGTAGCGAGCAGTACTTC
V gene: TRBV7-2; J gene: TRBJ1-6; clone size: .; D gene: .; CDR3 protein: CASSFQTGYNSPLHF; CDR3 DNA: TGTGCCAGCAGCTTTCAGACAGGATACAATTCACCCCTCCACTTT